The 25 T cell receptor beta chains listed next were all sequenced from one sample in a study of blood T cell repertoires in COVID-19. Repertoires were generated with immunoSEQ multiplex PCR, while TCRdb's copy carries only in-frame clones and drops some. The data hold around 30,000 clones, with roughly 80% observed a single time. Sample: peripheral blood. The source is an elderly woman with acute or convalescent COVID-19.

The rearrangement joins TRBV19 to TRBJ2-1; 7 bases line up with TRBD1. J lost 6 bases, V lost 6 bases, and 8 bases had no gene match. The CDR3 consists of 14 residues. CDR1 and CDR2 (germline): LNHDA, SQIVND (reference sequence). The CDR3 nucleotides are TGTGCCAGTAGGAGGGGGCCTCGACTCAATGAGCAGTTCTTC. Encoded protein: CASRRGPRLNEQFF.

The chain has TRBV7-2 and TRBJ2-1, with 7 nucleotides matching TRBD1. The V gene end was trimmed by 4 bases and the J gene end by 7 bases; junction bases not matched to a gene: 16. CDR1 SGHTA and CDR2 FQGNSA come from the germline V gene. The CDR3 is 17 amino acids. The DNA for the CDR3 is TGTGCCAGCAGCTCGTCATTAAGGGGGCAGGCAGGGAATGAGCAGTTCTTC. Translation gives CASSSSLRGQAGNEQFF. Using reference TRBV7-2 and TRBJ2-1 for the parts outside the CDR3, the full variable domain is GAGVSQSPSNKVTEKGKDVELRCDPISGHTALYWYRQSLGQGLEFLIYFQGNSAPDKSGLPSDRFSAERTGGSVSTLTIQRTQQEDSAVYLCASSSSLRGQAGNEQFFGPGTRLTVL.

This chain joins TRBV2 and TRBJ1-2; TRBD1 might be the D (6 bases). The V and J ends lost 7 bases and 8 bases respectively, with 17 bases between them. The CDR3 totals 13 residues. In germline, CDR1 is SNHLY, CDR2 FYNNEI. CDR3 coding DNA: TGTGCCAGCAAGCCACGGGGGGCTTGGGGCTACACCTTC. Encoded protein: CASKPRGAWGYTF.

The gene calls are TRBV10-1 and TRBJ1-1; D possibly corresponds to TRBD1 (5 bases). Germline loops: CDR1 WNHNN, CDR2 SYGVQD (reference sequence). The V and J ends lost 5 bases and 1 base respectively, with 8 bases between them. The CDR3 spans 13 residues. CDR3 in amino acids: CASSLTGNTEAFF. The DNA of the CDR3 is TGCGCCAGCAGTCTTACAGGGAACACTGAAGCTTTCTTT.

The CDR3 sequence is CASSLMGQGADSNQPQHF. The CDR3 DNA reads TGTGCCAGCAGTTTAATGGGACAGGGGGCAGACAGCAATCAGCCCCAGCATTTT. The V and J genes are TRBV28 and TRBJ1-5, with 12 nucleotides matching TRBD1. J gave up 1 base and V 2 bases, and 6 bases lay outside the gene matches. The CDR3 consists of 18 residues. Germline lookup yields CDR1 MDHEN and CDR2 SYDVKM.

The chain joins TRBV4-1 to TRBJ1-1; D is unresolved. The CDR3 spans 14 residues. Germline V lookup: CDR1 MGHRA, CDR2 YSYEKL. The V and J ends lost 2 bases and 1 base respectively, with 8 bases between them. CDR3 sequence reads: CASSQREENTEAFF. In DNA, the CDR3 is TGCGCCAGCAGCCAACGAGAAGAGAACACTGAAGCTTTCTTT.

This clone was picked up one time. V is TRBV6-1 and J is TRBJ2-3, with TRBD2 identical over 8 bases. Trimming removed 4 bases from V and 1 base from J; junction bases left unmatched: 4. CDR1 is MNHNS and CDR2 is SASEGT in the germline V gene. The CDR3 length is 15 residues. CDR3 DNA sequence: TGTGCCAGCAGTGGAGCGGGGGCGCGCACAGATACGCAGTATTTT. Its protein product is CASSGAGARTDTQYF.

The V and J genes are TRBV14 and TRBJ1-6; D is perhaps TRBD1 (5 bases). Trimming removed 2 bases at V and 7 bases at J, with 15 bases between. This CDR3 has 16 amino acids. CDR1 and CDR2 (germline): SGHDN, FVKESK. The CDR3 is CASSQTSIRVNSPLHF. The DNA of the CDR3 is TGTGCCAGCAGCCAAACGTCTATCAGGGTCAATTCACCCCTCCACTTT.

The genes are TRBV19 and TRBJ2-5, with TRBD2 matching over 15 bases. The CDR3 extends over 19 amino acids. V trimming: 6 bases; J trimming: 4 bases; junction bases outside the gene matches: 15. Germline loops: CDR1 LNHDA, CDR2 SQIVND (reference sequence). The CDR3 reads CASSEGPLGLAGGRETQYF. The CDR3 region has the DNA TGTGCCAGTAGCGAGGGTCCCTTGGGACTAGCGGGAGGTAGAGAGACCCAGTACTTC.

The chain joins TRBV11-1 to TRBJ2-1, with 10 bases identical to TRBD2. The CDR3 is made up of 16 amino acids. The V gene's germline CDR1 is SGHAT and CDR2 FQDESV (reference sequence). Trimming at V came to 2 bases and at J to 6 bases, leaving 7 bases not matched to a gene. The CDR3 nucleotides read TGTGCCAGCAGCTTAAGCCTAGCGGGGGCCCTCAATGAGCAGTTCTTC. It encodes CASSLSLAGALNEQFF.

The chain links TRBV4-3 to TRBJ2-1, with TRBD2 matching over 11 bases. V was clipped by 3 bases and J by 4 bases; unmatched bases: 2. Looked up from germline, CDR1 is LGHNA and CDR2 is YSLEER. The CDR3 length is 15 residues. The CDR3 DNA is TGCGCCAGCAGCCATGGGACTAGCGGTTACAATGAGCAGTTCTTC. Amino acid sequence: CASSHGTSGYNEQFF.

The J gene is TRBJ2-5, the V gene TRBV4-1, with 13 bases that match TRBD2. The V segment lost 0 bases and the J segment 2 bases; nucleotides outside the gene matches: 3. CDR3 length: 17 residues. CDR1 MGHRA and CDR2 YSYEKL come from the germline V gene. The CDR3 DNA is TGCGCCAGCAGCCAAGATGTGGGACTAGCGGGGCAAGAGACCCAGTACTTC. This sequence encodes CASSQDVGLAGQETQYF.

The genes are TRBV5-4 and TRBJ2-7; D remains unclear. V was clipped by 3 bases and J by 3 bases, with 7 bases between them. Germline CDR1 and CDR2: SGHNT and YYREEE (reference sequence). The CDR3 consists of 12 residues. CDR3 DNA sequence: TGTGCCAGCAGCTCAGGTGTCTACGAGCAGTACTTC. Protein sequence: CASSSGVYEQYF.

The V gene is TRBV19, the J gene TRBJ2-2; 9 positions agree with TRBD1. The germline V gene has CDR1 LNHDA and CDR2 SQIVND (reference sequence). The CDR3 has 15 residues. V was clipped by 6 bases and J by 5 bases; unmatched bases: 7. The CDR3, as DNA: TGTGCCAGTAGGGCTAGGACAGGGGAAACCGGGGAGCTGTTTTTT. Protein: CASRARTGETGELFF.

The chain carries TRBV5-1 and TRBJ2-2; D gene uncertain. The CDR3 runs 15 residues. Germline values: CDR1 SGHRS, CDR2 YFSETQ. V was shortened by 0 bases and J by 1 base, with 7 bases between the two germline ends. The CDR3: CASSLGGLNTGELFF. CDR3 sequence (DNA): TGCGCCAGCAGCTTGGGTGGCTTGAACACCGGGGAGCTGTTTTTT. Supplemented by reference TRBV5-1 and TRBJ2-2, the full variable domain reads KAGVTQTPRYLIKTRGQQVTLSCSPISGHRSVSWYQQTPGQGLQFLFEYFSETQRNKGNFPGRFSGRQFSNSRSEMNVSTLELGDSALYLCASSLGGLNTGELFFGEGSRLTVL.

V and J are TRBV7-9 and TRBJ1-2; TRBD1 matches 7 bases. CDR3 length: 16 residues. Trimming cost V 4 bases and J 2 bases; bases outside gene matches: 10. Germline assignment: CDR1 SEHNR and CDR2 FQNEAQ (reference sequence). The CDR3 DNA reads as TGTGCCAGCAGCTATCCGGCCGGGACAGAGAACTATGGCTACACCTTC. It translates to CASSYPAGTENYGYTF. The complete variable domain, with remaining parts taken from reference TRBV7-9 and TRBJ1-2, reads DTGVSQNPRHKITKRGQNVTFRCDPISEHNRLYWYRQTLGQGPEFLTYFQNEAQLEKSRLLSDRFSAERPKGSFSTLEIQRTEQGDSAMYLCASSYPAGTENYGYTFGSGTRLTVV.

The V and J genes are TRBV5-1 and TRBJ1-5; 9 bases align to TRBD1. The CDR3 is made up of 15 amino acids. V lost 4 bases to trimming and J lost 7 bases; unmatched junction nucleotides: 9. Germline CDR1 is SGHRS and CDR2 is YFSETQ. In DNA, the CDR3 is TGCGCCAGCAGCCTCGGGGACAGGGAGGGACAGCCCCAGCATTTT. Residues: CASSLGDREGQPQHF.

The chain uses TRBV11-1 and TRBJ2-1; possibly TRBD1 for D (7 bases). V lost 5 bases and J lost 9, with 17 bases in between. The CDR3 covers 14 residues. Germline assignment: CDR1 SGHAT and CDR2 FQDESV (reference sequence). CDR3 sequence: CASSIPGTAGEQFF. For the CDR3, the DNA is TGTGCCAGCAGCATCCCCGGGACAGCGGGTGAGCAGTTCTTC.

This sequence joins TRBV9 and TRBJ2-5, with 8 nucleotides matching TRBD2. In germline, CDR1 is SGDLS, CDR2 YYNGEE. The J segment lost 4 bases and the V segment lost 7 bases, leaving 9 bases of the junction unmatched. CDR3 length: 14 residues. DNA of the CDR3: TGTGCCAGCTCCGGTAGCGGGGTGGGAGAGACCCAGTACTTC. Protein sequence: CASSGSGVGETQYF.

The chain recombines TRBV19 with TRBJ2-3; 11 bases agree with TRBD2. Germline loops: CDR1 LNHDA, CDR2 SQIVND (reference sequence). The CDR3 is 16 amino acids. V shed 5 bases and J 0 bases; nucleotides not matched to a gene: 4. As DNA, the CDR3 is TGTGCCAGTAGTCTCCGACTAGCGGGAAGCACAGATACGCAGTATTTT. It translates to CASSLRLAGSTDTQYF. Using reference TRBV19 and TRBJ2-3 for the parts outside the CDR3, the full variable domain is DGGITQSPKYLFRKEGQNVTLSCEQNLNHDAMYWYRQDPGQGLRLIYYSQIVNDFQKGDIAEGYSVSREKKESFPLTVTSAQKNPTAFYLCASSLRLAGSTDTQYFGPGTRLTVL.

The chain employs TRBV11-2 and TRBJ2-7; 9 nucleotides align to TRBD2. J lost 4 bases, V lost 4 bases, and 8 bases had no gene match. This CDR3 is 15 amino acids long. The germline CDR1 and CDR2 sequences are SGHAT and FQNNGV. This chain's CDR3 is CASSSVAGARYEQYF. The CDR3 DNA reads TGTGCCAGCAGCTCAGTAGCGGGAGCGAGGTACGAGCAGTACTTC. The variable domain in full, completed from reference TRBV11-2 and TRBJ2-7, reads EAGVAQSPRYKIIEKRQSVAFWCNPISGHATLYWYQQILGQGPKLLIQFQNNGVVDDSQLPKDRFSAERLKGVDSTLKIQPAKLEDSAVYLCASSSVAGARYEQYFGPGTRLTVT.

This clone has more than one count but fewer than ten. The chain couples TRBV5-6 to TRBJ2-7; D is undetermined. Trimming left V 0 bases short and J 6 bases short, with 10 bases between. Germline V gene sequence: CDR1 SGHDT, CDR2 YYEEEE. CDR3 length: 13 amino acids. The CDR3 nucleotides read TGTGCCAGCAGCTTGGCGTCTTCCGTCGAGCAGTACTTC. Translated, it gives CASSLASSVEQYF. Full variable domain (rest looked up from reference TRBV5-6 and TRBJ2-7): DAGVTQSPTHLIKTRGQQVTLRCSPKSGHDTVSWYQQALGQGPQFIFQYYEEEERQRGNFPDRFSGHQFPNYSSELNVNALLLGDSALYLCASSLASSVEQYFGPGTRLTVT.

V and J are TRBV27 and TRBJ1-6, with 7 bases aligning to TRBD1. With V trimmed by 4 bases and J by 7 bases, 7 bases remained unmatched. CDR1 is MNHEY and CDR2 is SMNVEV in the germline V gene (reference sequence). The CDR3 contains 15 residues. The CDR3 DNA reads TGTGCCAGCAGTTCCCGAGGGACAGAGAATTCACCCCTCCACTTT. Protein product: CASSSRGTENSPLHF.

This rearrangement joins TRBV2 to TRBJ1-1; D is undetermined. The CDR3 is made up of 15 amino acids. In germline, CDR1 is SNHLY, CDR2 FYNNEI. The germline V and J ends were trimmed by 0 bases and 1 base, with 9 bases remaining between them. CDR3 amino acids: CASSEARGWNTEAFF. The CDR3 DNA reads TGTGCCAGCAGTGAAGCGCGGGGTTGGAACACTGAAGCTTTCTTT.

This CDR3 is CASSPGLAGGPNTGELFF. The CDR3 DNA reads TGTGCCAGCTCACCGGGACTAGCGGGGGGCCCGAACACCGGGGAGCTGTTTTTT. V usage is TRBV18 and J usage is TRBJ2-2, with 15 bases that match TRBD2. The CDR3 covers 18 residues. V lost 3 bases to trimming and J lost 0 bases; unmatched junction nucleotides: 2. Germline-derived CDR1 and CDR2 are KGHSH and LQKENI.